The rows below give T cell receptor beta chains drawn from one sample of a study of shared clonotypes between healthy human individuals. The table came from immunoSEQ multiplex PCR; TCRdb's copy has only in-frame clones and leaves some out. The sample has 2 million to 2.5 million clones; 95% are singletons. Sample: naive CD4+ T cells sorted from blood. Receptors originate from a man aged 18 to 35 in good health. The CDR3 runs from the conserved cysteine through the conserved F or W. D genes are given only for firm matches. Clone size, where shown, is once, few, many, or a class for clones that have expanded.

abundance	d_gene	v_gene	j_gene	CDR3nt	CDR3aa
NA	NA	TRBV19	TRBJ2-7	TGTGCCAGTAGTATAGGAGGGTCTAGCTCCTACGAGCAGTACTTC	CASSIGGSSSYEQYF
NA	NA	TRBV6-5	TRBJ2-7	TGTGCCAGCAGTTTCCAGGGGTTATACGAGCAGTACTTC	CASSFQGLYEQYF
NA	NA	TRBV5-1	TRBJ1-4	TGCGCCAGCAGCTTACGATACAGGGCTGGGGAAAAACTGTTTTTT	CASSLRYRAGEKLFF
NA	TRBD2	TRBV5-1	TRBJ2-5	TGCGCCAGCAGCAGTAATAGCGGGTACCAAGAGACCCAGTACTTC	CASSSNSGYQETQYF
NA	NA	TRBV7-9	TRBJ2-1	TGTGCCAGCAGCCACGTCACCAATGAGCAGTTCTTC	CASSHVTNEQFF
NA	NA	TRBV5-1	TRBJ1-4	TGCGCCAGCAGCTTGGCCTACACAGGAGAAAAACTGTTTTTT	CASSLAYTGEKLFF
NA	TRBD1	TRBV4-3	TRBJ2-4	TGCGCCAGCAGCCAAGATCTGGGACAGGGGGTCGAGTACTTC	CASSQDLGQGVEYF
NA	TRBD1	TRBV7-2	TRBJ1-2	TGTGCCAGCCACCTCGACCAGGGGGCGGGCTACACCTTC	CASHLDQGAGYTF
NA	NA	TRBV7-6	TRBJ2-7	TGTGCCAGCAGCTTAACGAGCTCCTACGAGCAGTACTTC	CASSLTSSYEQYF
NA	TRBD1	TRBV5-5	TRBJ1-2	TGTGCCAGCAGCCTCGGGACAGGGAATTTTTATGGCTACACCTTC	CASSLGTGNFYGYTF
NA	NA	TRBV2	TRBJ1-6	TGTGCCAGCTCGGTACTTCTAAATTCACCCCTCCACTTT	CASSVLLNSPLHF
NA	NA	TRBV5-4	TRBJ1-1	TGTGCCAGCAGCTTTTTCACTGAAGCTTTCTTT	CASSFFTEAFF
once	TRBD1	TRBV29-1	TRBJ2-1	TGCAGCGTTGTTGTGGGGACAGGGGTTGGAAGTGAGCAGTTCTTC	CSVVVGTGVGSEQFF
NA	NA	TRBV9	TRBJ1-2	TGTGCCAGCACCAGGGACCAACCCTATGGCTACACCTTC	CASTRDQPYGYTF
NA	NA	TRBV7-2	TRBJ2-1	TGTGCCAGCAGCTCAGGGGTGGGTTCGGAGCAGTTCTTC	CASSSGVGSEQFF
NA	TRBD1	TRBV19	TRBJ1-2	TGTGCCAGTAGTATCGCGTCTTCAGGGGGCAACTATGGCTACACCTTC	CASSIASSGGNYGYTF
NA	TRBD1	TRBV7-8	TRBJ1-3	TGTGCCAGCAGCTTCGGACAGGGGACGGGAAACACCATATATTTT	CASSFGQGTGNTIYF
NA	NA	TRBV11-2	TRBJ2-5	TGTGCCAGCAGCGCCCAAGAGACCCAGTACTTC	CASSAQETQYF
NA	TRBD1	TRBV19	TRBJ1-5	TGTGCCAGTGAACAGGGGGCCCTGAATCAGCCCCAGCATTTT	CASEQGALNQPQHF
NA	TRBD2	TRBV6-5	TRBJ2-7	TGTGCCAGCAGTCCCGGGACTAGCCGAAAGGAGCAGTACTTC	CASSPGTSRKEQYF
NA	TRBD2	TRBV11-1	TRBJ2-3	TGTGCCAGCAGCCCCTCTCCGGGACTACGCACAGATACGCAGTATTTT	CASSPSPGLRTDTQYF
NA	NA	TRBV7-9	TRBJ2-7	TGTGCCAGCAGCCCGTCACAGATCTACGAGCAGTACTTC	CASSPSQIYEQYF
NA	TRBD1	TRBV28	TRBJ1-2	TGTGCCAGCAGAAAGACAGGGAGTCTCTATGGCTACACCTTC	CASRKTGSLYGYTF
NA	TRBD1	TRBV5-1	TRBJ2-2	TGCGCCAGCAGCCAAATGTCAGCCGGACAGGGGTTCGGGGAGCTGTTTTTT	CASSQMSAGQGFGELFF
NA	NA	TRBV29-1	TRBJ1-3	TGCAGCGTTGACGGGTACGGAAACACCATATATTTT	CSVDGYGNTIYF